This record covers a single T cell receptor (beta chain). Its antigen target is currently unknown. Base quality data are lacking; no much larger clone is found one base away. The trim is 2 bases for V and 2 bases for J, with a gap of 10 bases between the germline ends. The CDR3 contains 15 residues, cysteine and phenylalanine counted. Just CDR3 DNA is preserved here, 45 bases in frame from base 1. The germline V gene specifies MDHEN as CDR1 and SYDVKM as CDR2. The library relied on 5' RACE. For sequencing, an Illumina HiSeq 2500 was employed. A second PCR of about 7 to 12 cycles was run with a J-beta primer mix and a sample-barcoded 5' primer. A template-switch 5' adaptor carrying 12 random nucleotides introduced a unique molecular identifier onto each TCR beta cDNA molecule. At least 2.5 million CDR3-containing paired-end reads were obtained from each sample. All of the RNA was converted into first-strand cDNA using the Mint cDNA synthesis kit, with a TRBC-specific oligonucleotide serving as the primer. Following uracil-DNA glycosylase treatment, a first 18-cycle PCR with universal primers M1SS and BC2_uni_R was performed on all cDNA. Per the original workflow: For normalization, 1 million high-quality reads were randomly selected from each sample, with every read carrying a distinct molecular identifier. Instead of being binned into consensus sequences, reads with shared molecular identifiers were discarded. CDR3 identification, clonotype clustering and error correction used MiTCR with a Q25 quality threshold and the strictest error-elimination algorithm. A nonparametric unseen species model using Euler transformation provided a lower-bound estimate of total TCR beta diversity. In-frame beta chains were kept once TCRdb had trimmed the public reads at Q25 with fastp and called clones with MiXCR. For every CDR3 protein sequence, its rows merge into one entry that carries the most common genes and DNA. TCRdb's processing, not the study's, gives the V and J calls here. The sample data list about 1 million distinct CDR3 sequences, and roughly 45% of these were observed just once. The ten largest account for 15% to 20% of the sample.

Donors were 30 to 45 systemically healthy Caucasian individuals from Russia aged roughly 6 to 100 years. About 10 milliliters of peripheral blood were drawn from each donor into EDTA-treated Vacutainer tubes. Ficoll-Paque density-gradient centrifugation was used to isolate PBMCs, with at least 6 million obtained per sample. Trizol reagent was used to extract total RNA from the PBMCs, yielding at least 5.5 micrograms per sample. For every donor, an aliquot of PBMCs went through flow cytometry to measure the percentages of naive CD45RAhigh/CD27high T cells. This specimen comes from a study of blood T cells in healthy people across ages (dated by TCRdb to about 2015). Concerning the study at large: Template switching captured roughly one uniquely barcoded TCR beta cDNA molecule per two T cells in model experiments. The study measured age-related changes in TCR beta repertoire diversity using deep sequencing normalized with unique cDNA molecular identifiers. To avoid experimental bias, donors of different ages were randomly spread across the sequencing lanes. For two donors (one aged 18 to 29 and one aged 80 or older), the study analyzed two additional independent replicas of 1 million unique cDNA reads from the same blood draw. Four age groups were formed from the donors: young (average around 15 years), middle-aged (approximately 40), aged (about 62) and long-lived (more than 75).

Broad study findings and their caveats: The CMV infection status of donors was not known, potentially confounding age-related changes in expanded clonotypes. Observed TCR beta diversity correlated strongly with the percentage of naive T cells measured by flow cytometry. Total diversity estimates from one million sequenced T cells were considered lower bounds and underestimates. Bulk unsorted PBMC profiling prevented conclusive comparison of naive and antigen-experienced compartments. Observed TCR beta diversity per million T cells fell roughly linearly with age, and a significant reduction was already apparent by age approximately 40. The long-lived group showed more naive CD4+ T cells, fewer expanded clones and increased TCR diversity than the aged group, suggesting age selection.

Recombination joined TRBV28 with TRBJ2-1; the D gene is not confidently resolved. The TCR was taken from a woman aged 55-70 years in good health. The sample taken for sequencing was blood. This receptor carries the CDR3 CASSLADLTYNEQFF. The nucleotide sequence reads TGTGCCAGCAGTTTAGCCGACTTAACCTACAATGAGCAGTTCTTC.